This T cell receptor beta chain is from a study of cytomegalovirus exposure and HLA in healthy donors. For the study at large: Of about 390 genotyped donors, more than 65% grouped in the Caucasian-associated ancestry cluster.

Germline CDR1 is SGHRS and CDR2 is YFSETQ. V lost 1 base to trimming and J lost 1 base; unmatched junction nucleotides: 6. The CDR3 totals 16 residues. Amplification used 60 Vbeta primers and 13 Jbeta primers. Sequenced by immunoSEQ multiplex PCR; TCRdb stores in-frame clones only, minus some. The repertoire holds 140,000 or so clones, with more than 70% as singletons. The TCR comes from a woman between 35 and 50 years old in good health and CMV-seronegative. The rearrangement joins TRBV5-1 to TRBJ2-7, with 9 bases fitting TRBD2. Material for sequencing was PBMCs. CDR3 coding DNA: TGCGCCAGCAGCTTGTCTAGCGGGGTAGGGTCCTACGAGCAGTACTTC. Residues: CASSLSSGVGSYEQYF.